Shown below are 21 T cell receptor beta chains from a single sample sequenced in a study of OX40 agonist ivuxolimab in advanced cancers. TCRdb's copy holds only in-frame clones and misses some; the assay was immunoSEQ multiplex PCR. The repertoire holds tens of thousands of clones, with 81% as singletons. The material was CD4+ or CD8+ T cells sorted from blood, obtained in a trial of the OX40 agonist ivuxolimab. These receptors originate from an adult with an advanced solid tumor such as melanoma, head and neck, liver or kidney cancer.

This chain joins TRBV9 and TRBJ2-1; 12 nucleotides match TRBD2. CDR3 length equals 15 residues. The V segment lost 0 bases and the J segment 7 bases; nucleotides outside the gene matches: 2. Germline V CDR1 and CDR2: SGDLS, YYNGEE. The DNA for the CDR3 is TGTGCCAGCAGCGTAGCCCTAGCGGGAGGGAATGAGCAGTTCTTC. It translates to CASSVALAGGNEQFF.

This chain links TRBV7-8 with TRBJ1-1; 7 bases are shared with TRBD1. The junction had 8 bases not matched to a gene; V was cut back by 5 bases and J by 2 bases. This CDR3 contains 15 residues. Germline V gives CDR1 SGHVS, CDR2 FQNEAQ. CDR3 coding DNA: TGTGCCAGCAGCGCAGGGGGGACAGATAACACTGAAGCTTTCTTT. It translates to CASSAGGTDNTEAFF.

This clone was seen a few times. The chain is built from TRBV30 and TRBJ2-1; TRBD2 matches 10 bases. CDR3 size: 14 residues. The V gene's germline CDR1 is GTSNPN and CDR2 SVGIG (reference sequence). V gave up 2 bases and J gave up 15 bases; unmatched junction bases: 13. The CDR3 sequence is CAWSRGTSVTSPFF. Written as DNA, the CDR3 is TGTGCCTGGAGTAGGGGGACTAGCGTTACATCCCCGTTCTTC.

This clone appeared a single time. V is TRBV4-2 and J is TRBJ2-3, with D perhaps matching TRBD2 (7 bases). The CDR3 sequence is 16 residues long. Trimming removed 1 base at V and 3 bases at J, with 14 bases between. CDR1 is LGHNA, CDR2 YNFKEQ, per germline. The CDR3: CASSQGGGHSTDTQYF. The CDR3 bases are TGTGCCAGCAGCCAAGGGGGGGGACACAGTACAGATACGCAGTATTTT.

The chain is built from TRBV7-3 and TRBJ1-6, with D perhaps matching TRBD1 (5 bases). This CDR3 is 15 amino acids long. CDR1 and CDR2 (germline): SGHTA, FQGTGA. Deletions cut 2 bases from V and 7 bases from J, with 12 bases between. CDR3 sequence: CASSLWGRENSPLHF. Here the CDR3 DNA reads TGTGCCAGCAGCTTATGGGGCAGGGAAAATTCACCCCTCCACTTT.

The rearrangement uses TRBV9 and TRBJ2-3, with unresolved D. CDR3 length equals 13 residues. The germline gives CDR1 SGDLS, CDR2 YYNGEE. Deletions cut 2 bases from V and 6 bases from J, with 10 bases between. In DNA, the CDR3 is TGTGCCAGCAGCGTGGGTTTGATGGATACGCAGTATTTT. Protein sequence: CASSVGLMDTQYF.

This clone occurred once. The V gene is TRBV11-1, the J gene TRBJ2-7; the D is unclear. Germline lookup yields CDR1 SGHAT and CDR2 FQDESV (reference sequence). V lost 3 bases and J lost 5, with 14 bases in between. The CDR3 length is 14 residues. The CDR3 protein is CASSFDRRSNEQYF. The CDR3 nucleotides are TGTGCCAGCAGCTTTGATCGGCGGAGTAACGAGCAGTACTTC.

This clone is a singleton in its sample. This chain joins TRBV6-5 and TRBJ1-6; D unresolved. Trimming cost V 4 bases and J 8 bases, with 9 bases left between them. Germline V lookup: CDR1 MNHEY, CDR2 SVGAGI. The CDR3 is 13 residues long. CDR3 DNA: TGTGCCAGCAGTTTATATATGGATTCACCCCTCCACTTT. Protein product: CASSLYMDSPLHF.

The V gene is TRBV10-3, the J gene TRBJ2-5; D call uncertain. Germline loops: CDR1 ENHRY, CDR2 SYGVKD. The germline V and J ends were trimmed by 6 bases and 3 bases, with 8 bases remaining between them. There are 12 residues in the CDR3. This CDR3 is CAISNQEETQYF. CDR3 nucleotide sequence: TGTGCCATCAGCAACCAAGAAGAGACCCAGTACTTC.

The chain uses TRBV5-6 and TRBJ2-1; D may be TRBD2 (6 bases). The CDR3 is 12 residues long. CDR1 is SGHDT and CDR2 is YYEEEE in the germline V gene. V was shortened by 4 bases and J by 9 bases, with 11 bases between the two germline ends. The chain's CDR3 is CASSHGGAEQFF. The CDR3 DNA is TGTGCCAGCAGCCACGGAGGGGCTGAGCAGTTCTTC.

The sample holds many counts of this clone. The V and J genes are TRBV2 and TRBJ1-5, with a tentative D call TRBD1 (6 bases). The CDR3 has 14 residues. Germline V gives CDR1 SNHLY, CDR2 FYNNEI. Trimming shortened V by 6 bases and J by 4 bases, and 13 bases separated the two germline ends. The CDR3 DNA is TGTGCCAGCAGCGCGGGACAAAGGAATCAGCCCCAGCATTTT. This gives the protein CASSAGQRNQPQHF.

The chain couples TRBV7-9 to TRBJ2-5; TRBD1 matches at 9 bases. The germline V gene has CDR1 SEHNR and CDR2 FQNEAQ (reference sequence). The junction had 5 bases not matched to a gene; V was cut back by 2 bases and J by 1 base. The length of the CDR3 is 16 residues. The chain's CDR3 is CASSLYGQGFQETQYF. The CDR3 nucleotides read TGTGCCAGCAGCTTATACGGACAGGGGTTCCAAGAGACCCAGTACTTC.

This chain joins TRBV7-9 and TRBJ1-2; 12 positions agree with TRBD1. CDR3 length equals 17 residues. After removal of 3 bases from V and 5 bases from J, the junction contained 10 bases not matched to a gene. Germline CDR1 SEHNR, CDR2 FQNEAQ (reference sequence). Here the CDR3 DNA reads TGTGCCAGCAGCTTGACCGGGACAGGGGGCGCTTGGTATGGCTACACCTTC. Residues: CASSLTGTGGAWYGYTF.

This sequence joins TRBV7-9 and TRBJ2-3; D is perhaps TRBD1 (6 bases). CDR1 is SEHNR, CDR2 FQNEAQ, per germline (reference sequence). V was pared by 2 bases and J by 3 bases, with 9 bases between. This CDR3 contains 14 residues. The CDR3 DNA is TGTGCCAGCAGCTTATCAGGGGTGACAGATACGCAGTATTTT. It is translated as CASSLSGVTDTQYF.

This clone was seen a single time. This chain links TRBV7-6 with TRBJ1-1, with 7 bases matching TRBD1. After removal of 5 bases from V and 2 bases from J, the junction contained 11 bases not matched to a gene. From germline, CDR1 is SGHVS and CDR2 FNYEAQ. This CDR3 is 16 amino acids long. CDR3 coding DNA: TGTGCCAGCAGCCCGAGGGGCCAAGGGGGCAACACTGAAGCTTTCTTT. As protein: CASSPRGQGGNTEAFF.

This chain uses TRBV11-2 with TRBJ1-2; D call uncertain. The CDR3 contains 14 residues. Germline V gene sequence: CDR1 SGHAT, CDR2 FQNNGV. V lost 3 bases and J lost 8, with 16 bases in between. CDR3 bases: TGTGCCAGCAGCTTCCCCCAGAAAAATTGGGGCTACACCTTC. This translates into CASSFPQKNWGYTF.

This sequence joins TRBV6-1 and TRBJ2-1; 8 nucleotides align to TRBD2. The CDR3 length is 14 residues. Trimming at V came to 4 bases and at J to 15 bases, leaving 14 bases not matched to a gene. Looked up from germline, CDR1 is MNHNS and CDR2 is SASEGT. The CDR3 sequence: CASSGSGDPEMWFF. In nucleotides, the CDR3 is TGTGCCAGCAGTGGTAGCGGGGACCCGGAGATGTGGTTCTTC.

The J gene is TRBJ2-7, the V gene TRBV2; maybe TRBD1 (6 bases). Germline V CDR1 and CDR2: SNHLY, FYNNEI. Trimming took off 8 bases at V and 7 bases at J, with 18 bases between the two ends. This CDR3 is 13 amino acids long. CDR3 nucleotides: TGTGCCAGCGGGAGTCGGGACACGGGGGAGCAGTACTTC. Translating gives CASGSRDTGEQYF.

This clone was found once. CDR3 in amino acids: CASSPRGNNEQFF. CDR3 DNA: TGTGCCAGCTCACCACGGGGTAACAATGAGCAGTTCTTC. The chain carries TRBV18 and TRBJ2-1; no firm D call. The V end lost 1 base, the J end lost 5 bases, and 6 bases lay between the germline ends. CDR1 and CDR2 (germline): KGHSH, LQKENI. CDR3 length: 13 residues.

The chain recombines TRBV7-3 with TRBJ2-6; perhaps D is TRBD1 or TRBD2 (6 bases each). V shed 2 bases and J shed 2 bases, with 13 bases lying between them. The CDR3 is 17 amino acids. The germline V gene has CDR1 SGHTA and CDR2 FQGTGA. CDR3 residues: CASSLRRGITGANVLTF. The CDR3 DNA reads as TGTGCCAGCAGCTTACGGAGGGGGATAACTGGGGCCAACGTCCTGACTTTC.

The chain recombines TRBV18 with TRBJ2-1; D remains unclear. With 3 bases removed from V and 3 bases from J, the gap between germline ends came to 12 bases. The CDR3 runs to 15 residues. Looked up from germline, CDR1 is KGHSH and CDR2 is LQKENI. The CDR3 reads CASSPIHRNYNEQFF. The CDR3 nucleotides read TGTGCCAGCTCACCTATCCATCGCAACTACAATGAGCAGTTCTTC.